One and the same sample provided the 12 T cell receptor beta chains below, sequenced in a study of blood T cell repertoires in COVID-19. This table comes from immunoSEQ multiplex PCR, and its TCRdb copy is limited to in-frame clones, with some not included. The sample consists of under 30,000 clones, 75% to 90% of them appearing once. The specimen sequenced was peripheral blood. All receptors come from a human donor with acute or convalescent COVID-19. The donor label of this sample is uncertain.

This rearrangement joins TRBV5-5 to TRBJ1-2; D is uncertain. The CDR3 length is 14 residues. Deletions cut 0 bases from V and 1 base from J, with 7 bases between. Germline V lookup: CDR1 SGHKS, CDR2 YYEKEE (reference sequence). The CDR3 sequence is CASSLATVNYGYTF. CDR3 bases: TGTGCCAGCAGCTTGGCAACGGTTAACTATGGCTACACCTTC. Full variable domain (missing parts from reference TRBV5-5 and TRBJ1-2): DAGVTQSPTHLIKTRGQQVTLRCSPISGHKSVSWYQQVLGQGPQFIFQYYEKEERGRGNFPDRFSARQFPNYSSELNVNALLLGDSALYLCASSLATVNYGYTFGSGTRLTVV.

The chain combines TRBV21-1 with TRBJ2-1; the DNA was not used to check the table's D call, TRBD2. TRBV21-1 is assigned pseudogene status. This CDR3 has 23 amino acids. CDR3 sequence reads: CASSKRLADSYNDQTPPVGEQFF. In DNA form, the CDR3 reads TGTGCCAGCAGCAAGCGACTAGCGGACTCCTACAATGATCAAACTCCCCCTGTTGGGGAGCAGTTCTTC.

The chain links TRBV9 to TRBJ2-5; 11 bases map to TRBD2. Trimming removed 1 base from V and 2 bases from J; junction bases left unmatched: 4. The length of the CDR3 is 16 residues. Germline CDR1 and CDR2: SGDLS and YYNGEE. Written as DNA, the CDR3 is TGTGCCAGCAGCGTATTGGGACTAGCGGAGCAAGAGACCCAGTACTTC. Residues: CASSVLGLAEQETQYF.

This clone was seen a single time. The chain recombines TRBV18 with TRBJ1-1; D remains unclear. Germline loops: CDR1 KGHSH, CDR2 LQKENI. The CDR3 consists of 13 residues. Trimming left V 4 bases short and J 1 base short, with 7 bases between. In DNA form, the CDR3 reads TGTGCCAGCTCACGGCCACCGAACACTGAAGCTTTCTTT. This translates into CASSRPPNTEAFF.

This clone occurred once. V usage is TRBV9 and J usage is TRBJ2-5; weak D call: TRBD1 (6 bases). The germline V gene encodes CDR1 SGDLS and CDR2 YYNGEE. The CDR3 length is 12 residues. Trimming took 2 bases from V and 12 from J, leaving 14 bases between them. The CDR3 loop is CASSVGDRDKYF. The CDR3 DNA is TGTGCCAGCAGCGTTGGGGACCGGGACAAGTACTTC.

This clone was seen only once. The V call is TRBV7-9, the J call TRBJ2-3; D is ambiguous. CDR3 length: 13 residues. Germline V gene sequence: CDR1 SEHNR, CDR2 FQNEAQ (reference sequence). V was shortened by 1 base and J by 2 bases, with 4 bases between the two germline ends. CDR3 nucleotides: TGTGCCAGCAGCTTAGATCTCACAGATACGCAGTATTTT. Its translation: CASSLDLTDTQYF.

The chain joins TRBV6-6 to TRBJ2-7, with 12 bases that match TRBD1. Trimming removed 9 bases from V and 6 bases from J; junction bases left unmatched: 9. The germline CDR1 and CDR2 sequences are MNHNY and SVGAGI (reference sequence). This CDR3 spans 14 amino acids. CDR3 residues: CASHMGQGASEQYF. The DNA for the CDR3 is TGTGCCAGTCATATGGGACAGGGGGCAAGCGAGCAGTACTTC.

The chain recombines TRBV19 with TRBJ2-7; D is possibly TRBD1 (5 bases). Trimming pared 6 bases from V and 7 bases from J, leaving 19 bases between. CDR1 is LNHDA and CDR2 is SQIVND in the germline V gene (reference sequence). The length of the CDR3 is 14 residues. CDR3 coding DNA: TGTGCCAGTAGCCCCCAAGGACAAAGCCGGGAGCAGTACTTC. Its protein is CASSPQGQSREQYF.

The chain uses TRBV19 and TRBJ1-1; 7 nucleotides line up with TRBD1. Per germline, CDR1 LNHDA and CDR2 SQIVND (reference sequence). The CDR3 is made up of 17 amino acids. Trimming removed 8 bases from V and 3 bases from J; junction bases left unmatched: 18. CDR3 protein: CASSLKRGRGGDTEAFF. CDR3 nucleotides: TGTGCCAGTTCCCTTAAGAGGGGGCGCGGTGGGGACACTGAAGCTTTCTTT.

CDR3 in amino acids: CASSETGHGYTF. CDR3 bases: TGTGCCAGCAGCGAAACAGGGCATGGCTACACCTTC. This sequence joins TRBV11-2 and TRBJ1-2; D possibly corresponds to TRBD1 (6 bases). The CDR3 runs to 12 residues. The germline V gene has CDR1 SGHAT and CDR2 FQNNGV. V dropped 5 bases and J dropped 6 bases, with 10 bases sitting between them.

The chain carries TRBV7-3 and TRBJ2-1; no reliable D call. Trimming left V 1 base short and J 7 bases short, with 5 bases between. Germline CDR1 is SGHTA and CDR2 is FQGTGA. The CDR3 runs 12 residues. The CDR3 sequence is CASSLSRNEQFF. The CDR3 DNA reads TGTGCCAGCAGCTTAAGTCGGAATGAGCAGTTCTTC.

This chain links TRBV19 with TRBJ1-2; D gene ambiguous. Germline CDR1 reads LNHDA; CDR2 reads SQIVND (reference sequence). CDR3 length equals 12 residues. Trimming stripped 10 bases from V and 8 bases from J, with 17 bases between. The CDR3 sequence: CATRTGILGYTF. The CDR3 coding sequence is TGTGCCACTCGGACTGGAATCTTAGGCTACACCTTC.